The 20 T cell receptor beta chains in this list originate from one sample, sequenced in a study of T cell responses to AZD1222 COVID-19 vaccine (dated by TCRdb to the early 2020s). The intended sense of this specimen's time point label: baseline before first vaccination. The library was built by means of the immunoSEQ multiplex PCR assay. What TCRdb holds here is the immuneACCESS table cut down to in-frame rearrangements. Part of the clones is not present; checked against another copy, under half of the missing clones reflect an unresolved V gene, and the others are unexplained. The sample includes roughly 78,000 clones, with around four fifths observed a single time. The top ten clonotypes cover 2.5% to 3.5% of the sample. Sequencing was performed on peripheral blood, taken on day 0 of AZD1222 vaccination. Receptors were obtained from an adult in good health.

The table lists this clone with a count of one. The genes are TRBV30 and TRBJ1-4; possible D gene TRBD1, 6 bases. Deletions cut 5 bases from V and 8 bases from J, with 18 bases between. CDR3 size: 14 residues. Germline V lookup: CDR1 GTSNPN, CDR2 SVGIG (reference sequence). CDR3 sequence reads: CAWAPGGAGEKLFF. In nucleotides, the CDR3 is TGTGCCTGGGCCCCCGGGGGGGCAGGGGAAAAACTGTTTTTT. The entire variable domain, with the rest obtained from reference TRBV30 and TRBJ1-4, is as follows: SQTIHQWPATLVQPVGSPLSLECTVEGTSNPNLYWYRQAAGRGLQLLFYSVGIGQISSEVPQNLSASRPQDRQFILSSKKLLLSDSGFYLCAWAPGGAGEKLFFGSGTQLSVL.

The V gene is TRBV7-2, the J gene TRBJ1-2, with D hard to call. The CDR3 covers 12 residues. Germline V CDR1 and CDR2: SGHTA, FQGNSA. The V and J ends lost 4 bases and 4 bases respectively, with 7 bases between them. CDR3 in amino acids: CASSSSGYGYTF. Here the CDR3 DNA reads TGTGCCAGCAGCTCCTCGGGCTATGGCTACACCTTC. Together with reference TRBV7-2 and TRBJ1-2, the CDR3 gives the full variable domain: GAGVSQSPSNKVTEKGKDVELRCDPISGHTALYWYRQSLGQGLEFLIYFQGNSAPDKSGLPSDRFSAERTGGSVSTLTIQRTQQEDSAVYLCASSSSGYGYTFGSGTRLTVV.

The CDR3 coding sequence is TGTGCCAGCAGCTATACTTACTCTGGAAACACCATATATTTT. Its protein product is CASSYTYSGNTIYF. The genes are TRBV5-5 and TRBJ1-3, with D unresolved. The CDR3 length is 14 residues. CDR1 is SGHKS and CDR2 is YYEKEE in the germline V gene (reference sequence). V dropped 3 bases and J dropped 0 bases, with 7 bases sitting between them.

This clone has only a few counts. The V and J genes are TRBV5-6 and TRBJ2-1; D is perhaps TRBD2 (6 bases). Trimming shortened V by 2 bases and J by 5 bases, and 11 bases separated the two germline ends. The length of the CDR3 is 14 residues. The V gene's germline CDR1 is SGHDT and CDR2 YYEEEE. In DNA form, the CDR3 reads TGTGCCAGCAGCTTTGGGTGGACTAACAATGAGCAGTTCTTC. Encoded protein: CASSFGWTNNEQFF. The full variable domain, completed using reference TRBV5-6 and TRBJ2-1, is DAGVTQSPTHLIKTRGQQVTLRCSPKSGHDTVSWYQQALGQGPQFIFQYYEEEERQRGNFPDRFSGHQFPNYSSELNVNALLLGDSALYLCASSFGWTNNEQFFGPGTRLTVL.

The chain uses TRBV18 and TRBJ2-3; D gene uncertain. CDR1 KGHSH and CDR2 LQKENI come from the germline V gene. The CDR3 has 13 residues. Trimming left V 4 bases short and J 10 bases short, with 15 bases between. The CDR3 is CASSRDPSEPQYF. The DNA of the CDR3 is TGTGCCAGCTCACGAGACCCCTCGGAACCGCAGTATTTT.

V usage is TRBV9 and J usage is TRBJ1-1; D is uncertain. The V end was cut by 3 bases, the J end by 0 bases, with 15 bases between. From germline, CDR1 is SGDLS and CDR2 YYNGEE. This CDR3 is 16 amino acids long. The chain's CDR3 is CASSAPEAGLNTEAFF. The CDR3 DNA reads TGTGCCAGCAGCGCTCCCGAGGCAGGTCTGAACACTGAAGCTTTCTTT. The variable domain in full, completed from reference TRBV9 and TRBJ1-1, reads DSGVTQTPKHLITATGQRVTLRCSPRSGDLSVYWYQQSLDQGLQFLIQYYNGEERAKGNILERFSAQQFPDLHSELNLSSLELGDSALYFCASSAPEAGLNTEAFFGQGTRLTVV.

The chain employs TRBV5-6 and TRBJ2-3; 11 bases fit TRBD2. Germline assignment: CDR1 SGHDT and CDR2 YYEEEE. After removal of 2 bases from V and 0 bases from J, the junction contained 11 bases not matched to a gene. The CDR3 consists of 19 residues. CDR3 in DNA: TGTGCCAGCAGCTTCGAAACTAGCGGGGGACCCAATAGCACAGATACGCAGTATTTT. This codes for CASSFETSGGPNSTDTQYF.

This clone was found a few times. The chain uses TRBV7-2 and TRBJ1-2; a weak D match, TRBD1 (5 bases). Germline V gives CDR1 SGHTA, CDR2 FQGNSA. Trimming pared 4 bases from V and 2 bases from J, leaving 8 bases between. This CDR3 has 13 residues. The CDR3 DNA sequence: TGTGCCAGCAGCTACGACAGAAACTATGGCTACACCTTC. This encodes CASSYDRNYGYTF.

CDR3 loop: CASSRGTAAYEQYF. The CDR3, as DNA: TGTGCCAGCAGCAGGGGGACAGCTGCTTACGAGCAGTACTTC. The chain employs TRBV5-4 and TRBJ2-7, with 7 bases aligning to TRBD1. CDR3 length: 14 amino acids. With V trimmed by 4 bases and J by 4 bases, 8 bases remained unmatched. Germline V gene data show CDR1 as SGHNT and CDR2 as YYREEE (reference sequence).

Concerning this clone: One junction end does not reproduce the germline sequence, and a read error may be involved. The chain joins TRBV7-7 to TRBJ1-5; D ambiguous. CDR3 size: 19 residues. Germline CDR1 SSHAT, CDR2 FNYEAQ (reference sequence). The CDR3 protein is CASSLRQDRGGDSNQPQHF. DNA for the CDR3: TGTGCTAGCAGCTTACGGCAGGACCGAGGCGGTGATAGCAATCAGCCCCAGCATTTT. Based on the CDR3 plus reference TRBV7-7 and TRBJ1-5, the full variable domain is GAGVSQSPRYKVTKRGQDVTLRCDPISSHATLYWYQQALGQGPEFLTYFNYEAQPDKSGLPSDRFSAERPEGSISTLTIQRTEQRDSAMYRCASSLRQDRGGDSNQPQHFGDGTRLSIL.

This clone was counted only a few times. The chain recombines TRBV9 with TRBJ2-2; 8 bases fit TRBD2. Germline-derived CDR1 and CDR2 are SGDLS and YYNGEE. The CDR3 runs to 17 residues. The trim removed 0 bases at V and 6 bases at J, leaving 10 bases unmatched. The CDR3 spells CASSVESGTSRPGELFF. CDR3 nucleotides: TGTGCCAGCAGCGTAGAAAGTGGGACTAGTCGCCCCGGGGAGCTGTTTTTT.

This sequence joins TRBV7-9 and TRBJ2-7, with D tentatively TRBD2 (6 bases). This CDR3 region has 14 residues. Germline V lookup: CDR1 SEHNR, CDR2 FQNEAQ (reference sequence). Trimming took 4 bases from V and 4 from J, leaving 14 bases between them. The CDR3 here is CASSSGTPRYEQYF. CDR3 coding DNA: TGTGCCAGCAGCTCCGGGACTCCCAGGTACGAGCAGTACTTC.

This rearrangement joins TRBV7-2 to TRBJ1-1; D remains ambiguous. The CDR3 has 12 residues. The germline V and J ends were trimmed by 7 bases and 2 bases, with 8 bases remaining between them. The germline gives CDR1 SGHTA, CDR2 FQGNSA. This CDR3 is CASNDLNTEAFF. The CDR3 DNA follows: TGTGCCAGCAACGACCTTAACACTGAAGCTTTCTTT.

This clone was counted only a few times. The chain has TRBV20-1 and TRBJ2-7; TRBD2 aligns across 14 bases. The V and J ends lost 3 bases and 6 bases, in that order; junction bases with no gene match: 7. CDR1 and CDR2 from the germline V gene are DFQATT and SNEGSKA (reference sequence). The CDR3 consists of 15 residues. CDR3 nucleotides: TGCAGTGCTAGTGGGGGACTAGCGGGAGTGGGCGAGCAGTACTTC. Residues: CSASGGLAGVGEQYF.

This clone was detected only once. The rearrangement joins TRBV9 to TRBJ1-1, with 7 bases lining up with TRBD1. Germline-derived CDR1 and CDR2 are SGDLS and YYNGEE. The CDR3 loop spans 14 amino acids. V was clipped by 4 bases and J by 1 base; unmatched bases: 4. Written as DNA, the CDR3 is TGTGCCAGCAGCATGGGACAGCAGAACACTGAAGCTTTCTTT. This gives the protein CASSMGQQNTEAFF. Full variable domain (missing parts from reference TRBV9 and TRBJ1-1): DSGVTQTPKHLITATGQRVTLRCSPRSGDLSVYWYQQSLDQGLQFLIQYYNGEERAKGNILERFSAQQFPDLHSELNLSSLELGDSALYFCASSMGQQNTEAFFGQGTRLTVV.

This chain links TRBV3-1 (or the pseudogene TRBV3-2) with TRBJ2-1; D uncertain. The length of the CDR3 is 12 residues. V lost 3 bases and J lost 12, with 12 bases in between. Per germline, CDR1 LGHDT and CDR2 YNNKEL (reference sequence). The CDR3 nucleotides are TGTGCCAGCAGCCAGCAACGGGCCACGCAGTTCTTC. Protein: CASSQQRATQFF.

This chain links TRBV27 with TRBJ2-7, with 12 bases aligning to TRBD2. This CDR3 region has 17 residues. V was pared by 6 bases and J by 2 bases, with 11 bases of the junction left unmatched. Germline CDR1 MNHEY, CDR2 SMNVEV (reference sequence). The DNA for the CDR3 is TGTGCCAGCAGCGGGCTAGCGGGGGGGTATCCCACCTACGAGCAGTACTTC. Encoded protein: CASSGLAGGYPTYEQYF.

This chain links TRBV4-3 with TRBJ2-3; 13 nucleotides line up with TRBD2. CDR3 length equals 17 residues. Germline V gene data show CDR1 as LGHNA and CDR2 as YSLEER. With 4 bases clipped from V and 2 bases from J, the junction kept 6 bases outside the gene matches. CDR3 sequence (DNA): TGCGCCAGCAGCCCCCTAGGGACTAGCGGGGCCACAGATACGCAGTATTTT. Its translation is CASSPLGTSGATDTQYF.

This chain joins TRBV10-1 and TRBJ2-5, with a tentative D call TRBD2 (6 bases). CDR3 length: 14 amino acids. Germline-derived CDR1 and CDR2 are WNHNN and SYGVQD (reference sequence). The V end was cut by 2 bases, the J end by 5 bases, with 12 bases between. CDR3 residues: CASSETLALETQYF. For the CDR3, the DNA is TGCGCCAGCAGTGAGACCCTAGCGTTGGAGACCCAGTACTTC.

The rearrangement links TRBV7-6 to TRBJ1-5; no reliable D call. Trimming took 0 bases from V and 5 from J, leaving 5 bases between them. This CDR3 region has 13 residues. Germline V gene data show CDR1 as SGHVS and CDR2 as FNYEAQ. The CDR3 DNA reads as TGTGCCAGCAGCTTAGCGGAGGATCAGCCCCAGCATTTT. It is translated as CASSLAEDQPQHF.